These 18 T cell receptor beta chains originate from one sample sequenced in a study of T cells after yellow fever vaccination. From the 5' RACE reads, TCRdb called clonotypes with MiXCR, one entry per CDR3 protein. The sample yields some 320,000 distinct CDR3 sequences, over 8.5% seen once. Sequenced here: CD4+ T cells sorted from PBMCs, sampled 45 days after the yellow fever booster vaccination. Every receptor here comes from a man aged 18 to 29 who received the YFV17D yellow fever vaccine.

The CDR3 region is CASSLGLAAGGTQYF. The DNA of the CDR3 is TGTGCCAGCAGCTTGGGACTAGCGGCCGGCGGGACCCAGTACTTC. V usage is TRBV6-2 or TRBV6-3 and J usage is TRBJ2-5; 11 nucleotides align to TRBD2. Trimming at V came to 6 bases and at J to 7 bases, leaving 10 bases not matched to a gene. CDR1 MNHEY and CDR2 SVGEGT come from the germline V gene. The CDR3 is 15 residues long.

This sequence joins TRBV10-3 and TRBJ2-3; D is perhaps TRBD1 or TRBD2 (6 bases each). Deletions cut 4 bases from V and 1 base from J, with 12 bases between. The germline V gene has CDR1 ENHRY and CDR2 SYGVKD. CDR3 length: 15 amino acids. CDR3 bases: TGTGCCATCAGTGGAGGGGGGCCGGGCACAGATACGCAGTATTTT. Protein sequence: CAISGGGPGTDTQYF.

A few counts support this clonotype. The rearrangement links TRBV12-3 or TRBV12-4 to TRBJ2-7; D gene unclear. Trimming left V 5 bases short and J 2 bases short, with 13 bases between. This CDR3 has 14 amino acids. The CDR3 nucleotides are TGTGCCAGCAGTCATGACATGTTCCCCTACGAGCAGTACTTC. As protein: CASSHDMFPYEQYF.

The V gene is TRBV4-3, the J gene TRBJ2-1, with 8 bases fitting TRBD1. V shed 1 base, J shed 8 bases, and the junction held 4 bases outside the gene matches. CDR1 is LGHNA and CDR2 is YSLEER in the germline V gene. The CDR3 runs 14 residues. CDR3 bases: TGCGCCAGCAGCCAAGGGACAGGGACCCATGAGCAGTTCTTC. Translating gives CASSQGTGTHEQFF.

The CDR3 DNA follows: TGCAGTCGATTAAGACTAGCGGGGGCCAATGAGCAGTTCTTC. Translation gives CSRLRLAGANEQFF. The rearrangement joins TRBV20-1 to TRBJ2-1, with 12 bases matching TRBD2. V gave up 8 bases and J gave up 6 bases; unmatched junction bases: 8. Germline V gene data show CDR1 as DFQATT and CDR2 as SNEGSKA (reference sequence). There are 14 residues in the CDR3.

This clonotype was counted between two and nine times. The chain couples TRBV4-3 to TRBJ2-7; perhaps TRBD2 as D (6 bases). V was cut by 1 base and J by 4 bases, with 17 bases left in between. The CDR3 is 16 amino acids. Germline-derived CDR1 and CDR2 are LGHNA and YSLEER. The CDR3 DNA sequence: TGCGCCAGCAGCCAAGCTGGGGTAGGAGGGCCGTACGAGCAGTACTTC. It specifies CASSQAGVGGPYEQYF.

This clonotype was picked up a small number of times. V usage is TRBV7-3 and J usage is TRBJ1-1; D gene unclear. Trimming removed 5 bases at V and 8 bases at J, with 15 bases between. Looked up from germline, CDR1 is SGHTA and CDR2 is FQGTGA. The CDR3 has 13 amino acids. The CDR3 protein is CASSPSEAREAFF. The CDR3 nucleotides read TGTGCCAGCAGCCCCTCGGAAGCACGCGAAGCTTTCTTT.

This clonotype has just a few counts. The rearrangement joins TRBV5-1 to TRBJ2-4; the D gene is possibly TRBD1 (7 bases). Germline V gene sequence: CDR1 SGHRS, CDR2 YFSETQ. V lost 3 bases to trimming and J lost 9 bases, with 22 bases between them. The length of the CDR3 is 16 residues. The CDR3: CASSSTSGQAGSIQYF. CDR3 nucleotides: TGCGCCAGCAGCTCCACCTCCGGACAGGCCGGGAGCATTCAGTACTTC.

The table lists this clonotype with many counts. The V and J genes are TRBV4-3 and TRBJ2-2; 10 nucleotides agree with TRBD2. The CDR3 is made up of 19 amino acids. Per the germline V gene, CDR1 is LGHNA and CDR2 is YSLEER. Trimming took 0 bases from V and 7 from J; bases not matched to a gene: 14. CDR3 DNA sequence: TGCGCCAGCAGCCAAGAGTACGGAACTAGCGGGGTTCGGGGCGGGGAGCTGTTTTTT. This gives the protein CASSQEYGTSGVRGGELFF.

There are many counts of this clonotype. The chain combines TRBV13 with TRBJ2-1; D unclear. The germline CDR1 and CDR2 sequences are PRHDT and FYEKMQ (reference sequence). The CDR3 consists of 14 residues. Trimming took 0 bases from V and 9 from J, leaving 12 bases between them. In DNA form, the CDR3 reads TGTGCCAGCAGCTTAGGCCAGGTCCTTAGTGAGCAGTTCTTC. Translated: CASSLGQVLSEQFF.

This clonotype was picked up a small number of times. The chain combines TRBV12-3 or TRBV12-4 with TRBJ1-1; maybe TRBD1 (6 bases). With 7 bases removed from V and 3 bases from J, the gap between germline ends came to 15 bases. CDR3 length equals 14 residues. CDR3: CASIREGGDTEAFF. DNA of the CDR3: TGTGCCAGCATTAGAGAGGGGGGGGACACTGAAGCTTTCTTT.

The sample holds a few counts of this clonotype. This chain links TRBV7-8 with TRBJ2-7; no clear D gene. V was clipped by 4 bases and J by 4 bases, with 14 bases between them. CDR3 length: 14 residues. CDR1 and CDR2 from the germline V gene are SGHVS and FQNEAQ. In DNA, the CDR3 is TGTGCCAGCAGCTCCCGGGTCGACAATTACGAGCAGTACGTC. Translation gives CASSSRVDNYEQYV.

The genes are TRBV5-1 and TRBJ2-7; TRBD2 agrees at 10 bases. V was clipped by 6 bases and J by 0 bases; unmatched bases: 3. The CDR3 runs 14 residues. The germline V gene has CDR1 SGHRS and CDR2 YFSETQ. The CDR3 DNA reads as TGCGCCAGCACACTAGCGGGGAACTCCTACGAGCAGTACTTC. This encodes CASTLAGNSYEQYF.

This clonotype was detected a few times. The chain uses TRBV7-9 and TRBJ1-1; D possibly corresponds to TRBD1 (6 bases). Between the trimmed V and J ends, which lost 4 bases and 8 bases, there was a span of 14 bases. This CDR3 has 13 amino acids. The germline CDR1 and CDR2 sequences are SEHNR and FQNEAQ (reference sequence). CDR3 in DNA: TGTGCCAGCAGCTACACAGGGCCCCGGGAAGCTTTCTTT. Encoded protein: CASSYTGPREAFF.

The chain uses TRBV4-3 and TRBJ2-7; D ambiguous. CDR3 length equals 16 residues. Germline values: CDR1 LGHNA, CDR2 YSLEER. V shed 5 bases and J shed 0 bases, with 17 bases lying between them. CDR3 loop: CASSSGVGRSSYEQYF. DNA of the CDR3: TGCGCCAGCAGCTCTGGAGTGGGCAGGAGCTCCTACGAGCAGTACTTC.

The chain carries TRBV6-2 or TRBV6-3 and TRBJ1-2, with 9 bases that match TRBD1. With 5 bases clipped from V and 5 bases from J, the junction kept 6 bases outside the gene matches. The CDR3 runs to 14 residues. Germline V gene data show CDR1 as MNHEY and CDR2 as SVGEGT. The CDR3 sequence is CASSLRDRAYGYTF. The CDR3 DNA reads as TGTGCCAGCAGTCTCCGGGACAGGGCGTATGGCTACACCTTC.

J is TRBJ2-3 and V is TRBV5-1; 8 nucleotides line up with TRBD2. This CDR3 region has 18 residues. The trim removed 0 bases at V and 1 base at J, leaving 10 bases unmatched. Germline CDR1 SGHRS, CDR2 YFSETQ. The CDR3 bases are TGCGCCAGCAGCTTGGTACCCCCCGGAGCGGGGGGCACAGATACGCAGTATTTT. The encoded protein is CASSLVPPGAGGTDTQYF.

The chain recombines TRBV29-1 with TRBJ2-5, with 7 bases aligning to TRBD2. The trim removed 2 bases at V and 4 bases at J, leaving 13 bases unmatched. In germline, CDR1 is SQVTM, CDR2 ANQGSEA. CDR3 length equals 16 residues. The CDR3 here is CSVERWTREGRETQYF. In DNA, the CDR3 is TGCAGCGTTGAAAGGTGGACTAGGGAGGGGCGAGAGACCCAGTACTTC. The full variable domain, its missing parts supplied by reference TRBV29-1 and TRBJ2-5, is SAVISQKPSRDICQRGTSLTIQCQVDSQVTMMFWYRQQPGQSLTLIATANQGSEATYESGFVIDKFPISRPNLTFSTLTVSNMSPEDSSIYLCSVERWTREGRETQYFGPGTRLLVL.